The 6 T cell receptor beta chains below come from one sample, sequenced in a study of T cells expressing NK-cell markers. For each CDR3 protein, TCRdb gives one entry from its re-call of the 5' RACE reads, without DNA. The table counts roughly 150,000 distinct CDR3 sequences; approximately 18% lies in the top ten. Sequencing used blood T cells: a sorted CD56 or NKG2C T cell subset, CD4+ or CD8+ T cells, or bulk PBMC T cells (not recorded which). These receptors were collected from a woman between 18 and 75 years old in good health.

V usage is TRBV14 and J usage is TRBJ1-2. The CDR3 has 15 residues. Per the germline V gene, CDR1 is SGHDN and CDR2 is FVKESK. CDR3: CASSQAVTQRGGYTF.

CDR3: CASSLASTREAEAFF. The V call is TRBV5-1, the J call TRBJ1-1. The germline V gene encodes CDR1 SGHRS and CDR2 YFSETQ. The CDR3 loop spans 15 amino acids.

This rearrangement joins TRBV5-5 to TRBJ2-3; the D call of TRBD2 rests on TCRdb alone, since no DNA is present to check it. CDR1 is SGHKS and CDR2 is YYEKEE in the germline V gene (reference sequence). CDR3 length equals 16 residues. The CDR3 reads CASSLYSGGAADTQYF.

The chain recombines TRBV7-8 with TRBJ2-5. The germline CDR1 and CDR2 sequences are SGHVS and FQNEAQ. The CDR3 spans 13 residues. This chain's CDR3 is CASSLEEGATQYF.

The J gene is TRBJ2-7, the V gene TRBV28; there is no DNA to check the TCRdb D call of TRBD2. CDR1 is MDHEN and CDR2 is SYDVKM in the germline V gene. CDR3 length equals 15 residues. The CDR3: CASSWVGGLNYEQYF.

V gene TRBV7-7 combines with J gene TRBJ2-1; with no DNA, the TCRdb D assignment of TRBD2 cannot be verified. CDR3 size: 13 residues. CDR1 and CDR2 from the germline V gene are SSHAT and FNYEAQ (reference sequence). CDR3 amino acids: CASSLERTNEQFF.